This T cell receptor beta chain was recovered during a study of shared clonotypes between healthy human individuals. Each of the donors was a healthy adult who was HIV-negative and had not had a recent acute infection or vaccination. Assay runs were performed at deep level. Original processing methods: Filtering differed because ImmunoSEQ produced junction-only sequences that carried no quality scores. TCRdb's table, derived via immunoSEQ multiplex PCR, lists solely in-frame clones and lacks some. The D gene and trimming were derived from the DNA, and the V and J assignments and clone size from that table. The repertoire holds fewer than 550,000 clones, about three quarters seen once, with about 12% in the top ten. CDR3 length equals 16 residues. V was clipped by 2 bases and J by 0 bases, with 12 bases between them. From germline, CDR1 is MRHNA and CDR2 SNTAGT.

V and J are TRBV6-4 and TRBJ2-3; D is possibly TRBD2 (6 bases). This sequence was found in a woman between 40 and 50 years old in good health. Some clones in this sample may be carry-over from other donors' samples. Sequencing was performed on PBMCs. CDR3 sequence reads: CASSDGGISSTDTQYF. CDR3 nucleotides: TGTGCCAGCAGTGACGGCGGGATTTCTAGCACAGATACGCAGTATTTT.